This T cell receptor (beta chain) derives from a study of tumor-infiltrating lymphocytes in primary liver carcinoma. Study summary: Tumors were staged T1-T3 N0M0 and measured about 4 to 11 cm across. About 3.65 to 8 million productive TCRbeta reads were obtained from the samples, with similar numbers across tissue types.

Synthesis of TCR beta cDNA was carried out from 500 ng total RNA with a constant-region primer. Amplification in three nested multiplex PCR rounds with slightly modified ARM-PCR gave rise to TCR beta libraries. Via MiXCR, TCRdb re-called the multiplex PCR reads, giving one row per CDR3 protein. Seen here are about 330,000 distinct CDR3 sequences, around 60% observed once, and the top ten hold roughly 6%. Study-wide results and limits: It was tumor-adjacent and tumor-blood pairs that overlapped less than tumor region pairs did.

Details on this clonotype: Its antigen is unidentified.

Out of unsorted whole blood came the blood RNA, and germline DNA was extracted as well. Before any surgery took place, four milliliters of peripheral blood were collected. The clonotype originates from a man aged 40-55 years with primary liver carcinoma and hepatitis B virus infection. Input material: peripheral blood.

CDR3 coding DNA: TGTGCCAGCAGCTTAACAGTGAGGTTAAGCTCCTACAATGAGCAGTTCTTC. It encodes CASSLTVRLSSYNEQFF. The chain joins TRBV11-2 to TRBJ2-1; D is unresolved. The CDR3 length is 17 residues. The V gene's germline CDR1 is SGHAT and CDR2 FQNNGV. The germline V and J ends were trimmed by 2 bases and 0 bases, with 14 bases remaining between them.